Listed below are T cell receptor beta chains from one sample, sequenced in a study of T cell responses to AZD1222 COVID-19 vaccine. TCRdb's table, derived via immunoSEQ multiplex PCR, lists solely in-frame clones and lacks some. The sample holds 100,000 to 150,000 clones, 88% seen once. This sample comprised peripheral blood, obtained on day 0 of AZD1222 vaccination. All receptors derive from an adult in good health. The CDR3 runs from the conserved cysteine through the conserved F or W. Each record gives: D gene, V gene, clone size, J gene, CDR3 DNA, CDR3 protein. D genes are given only for firm matches. Part of the rows lack a size; the others show once, few, many or a class for expanded clones.

TRBD2	TRBV11-3	-	TRBJ2-2	TGTGCCAGCAGCAAGGGACTAGCGGGAGGCACCGGGGAGCTGTTTTTT	CASSKGLAGGTGELFF
TRBD1	TRBV12-3/TRBV12-4	-	TRBJ1-1	TGTGCCAGCCGCGGTCGGACAGGGCAAGAAGCTTTCTTT	CASRGRTGQEAFF
TRBD2	TRBV4-1	-	TRBJ2-7	TGCGCCAGCAGCCGGAGTCATCCCGGGACTAGCGGGGTCTACGAGCAGTACTTC	CASSRSHPGTSGVYEQYF
-	TRBV7-8	-	TRBJ2-2	TGTGCCAGCAGCGAGAGAGACAGGACCGGGGAGCTGTTTTTT	CASSERDRTGELFF
-	TRBV6-5	-	TRBJ1-5	TGTGCCACGAGGGGAGATAGCAATCAGCCCCAGCATTTT	CATRGDSNQPQHF
-	TRBV3-1/TRBV3-2	-	TRBJ2-1	TGTGCCAGCAGCCAAGGGGGTCCCTACAATGAGCAGTTCTTC	CASSQGGPYNEQFF
TRBD1	TRBV7-2	once	TRBJ1-4	TGTGCCAGCAGCCTCGGGACAGCTGAAAAACTGTTTTTT	CASSLGTAEKLFF
-	TRBV19	-	TRBJ1-4	TGTGCCAGTAGTATAGCTGGGGTCAGTGAAAAACTGTTTTTT	CASSIAGVSEKLFF
TRBD1	TRBV3-1/TRBV3-2	-	TRBJ1-4	TGTGCCAGCAGCCCCCCCGGGACAGTGAATGAAAAACTGTTTTTT	CASSPPGTVNEKLFF
-	TRBV28	-	TRBJ2-2	TGTGCCAGCAGTGAGGGAAGCCACACCGGGGAGCTGTTTTTT	CASSEGSHTGELFF
-	TRBV7-8	few	TRBJ1-5	TGTGCCAGCAGCTTAGTTGGGAATAGCAATCAGCCCCAGCATTTT	CASSLVGNSNQPQHF
-	TRBV29-1	once	TRBJ1-2	TGCAGCGTTGCCAGGGTATTCTATGGCTACACCTTC	CSVARVFYGYTF
TRBD1	TRBV5-1	-	TRBJ2-2	TGCGCCAGCAGCTTGCAGGGGGCCGGGACCGGGGAGCTGTTTTTT	CASSLQGAGTGELFF
-	TRBV2	-	TRBJ1-1	TGTGCCAGCACCCTCCGGGAGAACACTGAAGCTTTCTTT	CASTLRENTEAFF
-	TRBV11-2	few	TRBJ2-1	TGTGCCAGCAGCTTAGGAAACAGTAACAATGAGCAGTTCTTC	CASSLGNSNNEQFF
-	TRBV28	-	TRBJ2-3	TGTGCCAGCAGTTTCGGGGCTAGCACAGATACGCAGTATTTT	CASSFGASTDTQYF
-	TRBV3-1/TRBV3-2	-	TRBJ1-4	TGTGCCAGCAGCCCTACAGGGAACCCAACTGAAAAACTGTTTTTT	CASSPTGNPTEKLFF
TRBD1	TRBV30	-	TRBJ1-2	TGTGGATACTCCGAGACAGGGTTTGACTATGGCTACACCTTC	CGYSETGFDYGYTF
TRBD1	TRBV5-1	-	TRBJ1-2	TGCGCCAGCAGCCCCGGACAGGGTGGATATGGCTACACCTTC	CASSPGQGGYGYTF
-	TRBV9	-	TRBJ1-2	TGTGCCAGCAGCCCCACTCAAGAGCATGGCTACACCTTC	CASSPTQEHGYTF
-	TRBV5-6	once	TRBJ2-7	TGTGCCAGCAGCTTGAAGGGGGACGAGCAGTACTTC	CASSLKGDEQYF
-	TRBV2	-	TRBJ2-7	TGTGCCAGCAGTGAATACAACTACGAGCAGTACTTC	CASSEYNYEQYF
TRBD1	TRBV6-5	-	TRBJ1-1	TGTGCCAGCAGTTACTCGACAGGGGGCGTCTCTGAAGCTTTCTTT	CASSYSTGGVSEAFF
-	TRBV6-1	-	TRBJ1-1	TGTGCCAGCAGTTCGACAGCACGGGGTGAAGCTTTCTTT	CASSSTARGEAFF
-	TRBV19	-	TRBJ1-2	TGTGCCAGTACCGGGGAATACTATGGCTACACCTTC	CASTGEYYGYTF
-	TRBV6-1	-	TRBJ2-5	TGTGCCAGCAGTGCAACAGGGAACCCCCCGATAGAGACCCAGTACTTC	CASSATGNPPIETQYF
TRBD2	TRBV6-5	-	TRBJ2-7	TGTGCCAGCAGTTTTAGCGGGAGCTCCTACGAGCAGTACTTC	CASSFSGSSYEQYF
-	TRBV4-3	-	TRBJ1-3	TGCGCCAGCAGCCAAGATAGGACGGGGTTTTCTGGAAACACCATATATTTT	CASSQDRTGFSGNTIYF
TRBD2	TRBV5-1	-	TRBJ2-7	TGCGCCAGCAGCTTGGCGGTAGCGGGGGTCTACGAGCAGTACTTC	CASSLAVAGVYEQYF
-	TRBV7-9	few	TRBJ2-7	TGTGCCAGCAGCTCCGGCCATTCCTACGAGCAGTACTTC	CASSSGHSYEQYF